Listed below are T cell receptor beta chains from one sample, sequenced in a study of blood T cell repertoires in COVID-19. Here immunoSEQ multiplex PCR was the method, and the copy in TCRdb shows in-frame clones only, minus some. The data show roughly 140,000 clones, approximately 82% seen once. Sequencing was carried out using peripheral blood. The receptors were gathered from a woman aged 45-65 years with acute or convalescent COVID-19. CDR3s include the opening cysteine and the closing phenylalanine or tryptophan. Fields, in order: V gene, J gene, D gene, clone size, CDR3 protein, CDR3 DNA. A D gene is named only where the DNA matches it firmly. Clone size is stated in some rows and not others, as once, few, many or a class when expanded.

v_gene: TRBV24-1; j_gene: TRBJ2-7; d_gene: NA; abundance: NA; CDR3aa: CATSDSGIRAVEQYF; CDR3nt: TGTGCCACCAGTGATTCGGGGATTAGGGCGGTGGAGCAGTACTTC
v_gene: TRBV10-2; j_gene: TRBJ2-7; d_gene: NA; abundance: NA; CDR3aa: CASKDVAAGALEQYF; CDR3nt: TGCGCCAGCAAAGATGTCGCGGCAGGGGCCTTGGAGCAGTACTTC
v_gene: TRBV6-5; j_gene: TRBJ1-5; d_gene: TRBD1; abundance: NA; CDR3aa: CASSKYRGGQPQHF; CDR3nt: TGTGCCAGCAGTAAGTACAGGGGGGGCCAGCCCCAGCATTTT
v_gene: TRBV27; j_gene: TRBJ1-3; d_gene: NA; abundance: NA; CDR3aa: CASSLSPGLSGNTIYF; CDR3nt: TGTGCCAGCAGTTTATCGCCAGGCCTCTCTGGAAACACCATATATTTT
v_gene: TRBV4-2; j_gene: TRBJ1-2; d_gene: NA; abundance: NA; CDR3aa: CASSQDRRVDGYTF; CDR3nt: TGTGCCAGCAGCCAAGATAGGAGGGTTGATGGCTACACCTTC
v_gene: TRBV5-1; j_gene: TRBJ1-1; d_gene: NA; abundance: NA; CDR3aa: CASSLEQGMTEAFF; CDR3nt: TGCGCCAGCAGCTTGGAACAGGGTATGACTGAAGCTTTCTTT
v_gene: TRBV6-5; j_gene: TRBJ1-1; d_gene: NA; abundance: once; CDR3aa: CASSYSEGFTKAFF; CDR3nt: TGTGCCAGCAGTTACTCGGAGGGGTTTACTAAAGCTTTCTTT
v_gene: TRBV11-2; j_gene: TRBJ1-6; d_gene: TRBD1; abundance: once; CDR3aa: CASSWEGHRGDSPLHF; CDR3nt: TGTGCCAGCAGCTGGGAGGGTCACAGGGGGGATTCACCCCTCCACTTT
v_gene: TRBV6-5; j_gene: TRBJ1-2; d_gene: TRBD1; abundance: NA; CDR3aa: CASSYQPGQKSNGYTF; CDR3nt: TGTGCCAGCAGTTACCAGCCGGGACAGAAGTCAAATGGCTACACCTTC
v_gene: TRBV2; j_gene: TRBJ2-3; d_gene: NA; abundance: NA; CDR3aa: CASSDLNTQYF; CDR3nt: TGTGCCAGCAGTGACCTTAATACGCAGTATTTT
v_gene: TRBV7-2; j_gene: TRBJ1-2; d_gene: TRBD1; abundance: once; CDR3aa: CASSLRPGQGAQRSGYTF; CDR3nt: TGTGCCAGCAGCCTCCGACCGGGACAGGGGGCGCAAAGGAGCGGCTACACCTTC
v_gene: TRBV6-4; j_gene: TRBJ2-1; d_gene: TRBD2; abundance: NA; CDR3aa: CASSDWAGGLFF; CDR3nt: TGTGCCAGCAGTGACTGGGCGGGGGGGCTGTTCTTC
v_gene: TRBV7-2; j_gene: TRBJ2-3; d_gene: TRBD2; abundance: NA; CDR3aa: CASSLLSSGIRTDTQYF; CDR3nt: TGTGCCAGCAGCTTATTGTCGAGCGGGATCAGAACAGATACGCAGTATTTT
v_gene: TRBV28; j_gene: TRBJ1-1; d_gene: TRBD1; abundance: NA; CDR3aa: CASSEGQGRGEAFF; CDR3nt: TGTGCCAGCAGTGAAGGACAGGGAAGGGGGGAAGCTTTCTTT
v_gene: TRBV29-1; j_gene: TRBJ2-7; d_gene: NA; abundance: NA; CDR3aa: CSVGRDSYEQYF; CDR3nt: TGCAGCGTCGGCAGGGATTCCTACGAGCAGTACTTC
v_gene: TRBV29-1; j_gene: TRBJ1-1; d_gene: TRBD1; abundance: many; CDR3aa: CSVEGTGVETEAFF; CDR3nt: TGCAGCGTTGAAGGGACAGGGGTTGAAACTGAAGCTTTCTTT
v_gene: TRBV5-1; j_gene: TRBJ1-1; d_gene: NA; abundance: NA; CDR3aa: CASSLGAGLNTEAFF; CDR3nt: TGCGCCAGCAGCTTGGGGGCAGGGCTGAACACTGAAGCTTTCTTT
v_gene: TRBV10-3; j_gene: TRBJ2-7; d_gene: TRBD1; abundance: NA; CDR3aa: CAITWDRGNEQYF; CDR3nt: TGTGCCATCACCTGGGACAGGGGTAACGAGCAGTACTTC
v_gene: TRBV3-1/TRBV3-2; j_gene: TRBJ1-3; d_gene: NA; abundance: NA; CDR3aa: CASSRGPGGRNTIYF; CDR3nt: TGTGCCAGCAGCCGGGGCCCGGGGGGCAGAAACACCATATATTTT
v_gene: TRBV19; j_gene: TRBJ2-6; d_gene: NA; abundance: NA; CDR3aa: CASSSDNSGANVLTF; CDR3nt: TGTGCCAGTAGTTCAGATAACTCTGGGGCCAACGTCCTGACTTTC
v_gene: TRBV7-2; j_gene: TRBJ2-7; d_gene: TRBD1; abundance: NA; CDR3aa: CASSSDRVSEQYF; CDR3nt: TGTGCCAGCAGCTCGGACAGGGTGAGCGAGCAGTACTTC
v_gene: TRBV7-2; j_gene: TRBJ2-5; d_gene: NA; abundance: few; CDR3aa: CASSLGGAWETQYF; CDR3nt: TGTGCCAGCAGCTTGGGGGGAGCGTGGGAGACCCAGTACTTC
v_gene: TRBV3-1/TRBV3-2; j_gene: TRBJ2-7; d_gene: TRBD2; abundance: once; CDR3aa: CASSRGLAGGPYEQYF; CDR3nt: TGTGCCAGCAGCCGGGGACTAGCGGGTGGACCCTACGAGCAGTACTTC
v_gene: TRBV3-1/TRBV3-2; j_gene: TRBJ2-7; d_gene: TRBD2; abundance: few; CDR3aa: CASSPSSGGPYEQYF; CDR3nt: TGTGCCAGCAGCCCCAGTAGCGGGGGGCCCTACGAGCAGTACTTC
v_gene: TRBV7-2; j_gene: TRBJ2-3; d_gene: TRBD2; abundance: NA; CDR3aa: CASSLPSGSHRNTDTQYF; CDR3nt: TGTGCCAGCAGCTTACCTAGCGGGAGTCACCGGAATACAGATACGCAGTATTTT
v_gene: TRBV7-2; j_gene: TRBJ1-2; d_gene: NA; abundance: NA; CDR3aa: CASSLVLGGYGYTF; CDR3nt: TGTGCCAGCAGCTTGGTACTAGGTGGCTATGGCTACACCTTC
v_gene: TRBV7-2; j_gene: TRBJ1-1; d_gene: TRBD1; abundance: NA; CDR3aa: CASSLTGGTEAFF; CDR3nt: TGTGCCAGCAGCTTAACAGGGGGGACTGAAGCTTTCTTT